This T cell receptor beta chain was obtained from a study of blood T cell repertoires in COVID-19. Background on the study: Italy, Spain and the United States were the sources of the convalescent and acute COVID-19 samples. T cells, B-cell-depleted T cells, or PBMCs provided the cDNA or gDNA that served as material.

The CDR3 runs 16 residues. The V end was cut by 0 bases, the J end by 7 bases, with 15 bases between. The germline CDR1 and CDR2 sequences are LGHNA and YSLEER. Sequencing was performed with immunoSEQ multiplex PCR; in TCRdb, only in-frame clones are kept and a portion is missing. The data hold approximately 200,000 clones, with approximately 80% observed a single time. This clone has just a few counts. V is TRBV4-3 and J is TRBJ1-4; no reliable D call. Sequenced input: peripheral blood. This clonotype originated in a woman older than 75 with acute or convalescent COVID-19. The CDR3 sequence is CASSQDRMEGGEKLFF. The DNA of the CDR3 is TGCGCCAGCAGCCAAGATAGGATGGAGGGAGGTGAAAAACTGTTTTTT.